The rows below give T cell receptor beta chains drawn from one sample of a study of blood T cell repertoires in COVID-19. Data came from immunoSEQ multiplex PCR; TCRdb stores just in-frame clones and leaves some out. The data contain a few hundred thousand clones, about 90% of them singletons. Sequenced input: peripheral blood. Source of these receptors: a woman under 40 with COVID-19, enrolled during active disease. The CDR3 runs from the conserved cysteine through the conserved F or W. Fields, in order: V gene, J gene, CDR3 protein.

v_call: TRBV30
j_call: TRBJ1-6
cdr3_aa: CAWSRQTGESPLHF

v_call: TRBV10-3
j_call: TRBJ2-3
cdr3_aa: CAISDRVADTQYF

v_call: TRBV2
j_call: TRBJ1-5
cdr3_aa: CASSDWNSNQPQHF

v_call: TRBV27
j_call: TRBJ1-5
cdr3_aa: CASSLSLNQPQHF

v_call: TRBV6-5
j_call: TRBJ2-1
cdr3_aa: CASSYSGREGLFF

v_call: TRBV14
j_call: TRBJ1-2
cdr3_aa: CASSTQVLYGYTF

v_call: TRBV7-9
j_call: TRBJ1-1
cdr3_aa: CASSPPRNTEAFF

v_call: TRBV19
j_call: TRBJ2-3
cdr3_aa: CASSRTGGGTDTQYF

v_call: TRBV7-8
j_call: TRBJ1-5
cdr3_aa: CASSPDFSNQPQHF

v_call: TRBV7-9
j_call: TRBJ2-3
cdr3_aa: CASSLQGADTQYF

v_call: TRBV21-1
j_call: TRBJ2-2
cdr3_aa: CASSHQLSGRECTGELFF

v_call: TRBV12-3/TRBV12-4
j_call: TRBJ1-1
cdr3_aa: CASSLTVRTEAFF

v_call: TRBV5-1
j_call: TRBJ2-7
cdr3_aa: CASSWGSGTDYEQYF

v_call: TRBV21-1
j_call: TRBJ2-7
cdr3_aa: CASSKVRVDYEQYF

v_call: TRBV2
j_call: TRBJ1-1
cdr3_aa: CASRGGRTEAFF

v_call: TRBV29-1
j_call: TRBJ1-1
cdr3_aa: CSAQTGKNTEAFF

v_call: TRBV27
j_call: TRBJ2-3
cdr3_aa: CASRNAGTDTQYF

v_call: TRBV4-2
j_call: TRBJ1-6
cdr3_aa: CASSQEPQGSDSPLHF

v_call: TRBV7-2
j_call: TRBJ2-3
cdr3_aa: CASRGGGTDTQYF

v_call: TRBV2
j_call: TRBJ2-1
cdr3_aa: CASSDSQGTYNEQFF

v_call: TRBV28
j_call: TRBJ1-5
cdr3_aa: CASLASNQPQHF

v_call: TRBV6-5
j_call: TRBJ1-6
cdr3_aa: CASSFTGVHTNSPLHF

v_call: TRBV2
j_call: TRBJ1-5
cdr3_aa: CASSRTTPWGSNQPQHF

v_call: TRBV6-5
j_call: TRBJ1-1
cdr3_aa: CASSSGQKAMNTEAFF

v_call: TRBV25-1
j_call: TRBJ1-2
cdr3_aa: CASSDSRGFVYGYTF

v_call: TRBV30
j_call: TRBJ1-5
cdr3_aa: CAWSVKDRRPSRLYQPQHF

v_call: TRBV4-1
j_call: TRBJ1-1
cdr3_aa: CASSQGQLEAFF

v_call: TRBV18
j_call: TRBJ2-2
cdr3_aa: CASSPGLADANTGELFF

v_call: TRBV28
j_call: TRBJ1-2
cdr3_aa: CASSTPRQGEVYGYTF

v_call: TRBV6-6
j_call: TRBJ1-2
cdr3_aa: CASSSTTGEVRDGYTF

v_call: TRBV2
j_call: TRBJ1-5
cdr3_aa: CASRPDSNNQPQHF

v_call: TRBV19
j_call: TRBJ1-6
cdr3_aa: CASSVSRDSPLHF

v_call: TRBV7-9
j_call: TRBJ2-1
cdr3_aa: CASSLGGAVNEQFF

v_call: TRBV18
j_call: TRBJ1-2
cdr3_aa: CASSPAGGDGANYGYTF

v_call: TRBV6-6
j_call: TRBJ1-1
cdr3_aa: CASSYEGTLEAFF

v_call: TRBV21-1
j_call: TRBJ1-2
cdr3_aa: CAGEIDRDYGYTF

v_call: TRBV29-1
j_call: TRBJ2-1
cdr3_aa: CSLRLLAAPNEQFF

v_call: TRBV7-6
j_call: TRBJ2-2
cdr3_aa: CASSLEVRGTGELFF

v_call: TRBV27
j_call: TRBJ2-5
cdr3_aa: CASSSTGTPSYF

v_call: TRBV6-6
j_call: TRBJ1-2
cdr3_aa: CASSYRTDIDGYTF